This T cell receptor beta chain comes out of a study of identical twins. Germline V CDR1 and CDR2: DFQATT, SNEGSKA (reference sequence). The CDR3 consists of 19 residues. Unique molecular identifiers were present on the cDNA, and a universal primer site came from template switching. TCRdb itself ran the 5' RACE reads through MiXCR, one entry per CDR3 protein. The table lists about 200,000 distinct CDR3 sequences, 9.4% of them singletons. This clonotype was seen a few times. Its specificity is unknown. General study results and limits: Beta out-of-frame sequences displayed a weaker excess of sharing between twins. There were fewer insertions in abundant cord blood beta clonotypes, but memory repertoires showed no such pattern.

The material sequenced was memory (CD45RO+) T cells sorted from blood. The V and J genes are TRBV20-1 and TRBJ2-1; 8 bases match TRBD2. The TCR originated in a woman aged 18-35 years in good health. The CDR3 region is CSPGPGLSGSRAWTNEQFF. CDR3 nucleotide sequence: TGCAGCCCTGGCCCTGGGCTCAGCGGGAGTCGGGCCTGGACCAATGAGCAGTTCTTC.